One T cell receptor (beta chain) is described in this entry. TCRdb's table, derived via immunoSEQ multiplex PCR, lists solely in-frame clones and lacks some. The sample shows about 48,000 clones, roughly 83% of them seen only once. This entry is derived from a study of OX40 agonist ivuxolimab in advanced cancers. At the level of the study: Subjects had a mean age of about 61 years, with a range of roughly 20 to 79; less than 90% were male.

CDR3 size: 17 residues. Germline trimming cut 4 bases from V and 4 bases from J; bases unmatched to any gene: 8. Germline CDR1 is SGHVS and CDR2 is FQNEAQ. Sequenced here: CD4+ or CD8+ T cells sorted from blood, sampled in a trial of the OX40 agonist ivuxolimab. The receptor was derived from an adult with an advanced solid tumor such as melanoma, head and neck, liver or kidney cancer. The chain has TRBV7-8 and TRBJ2-2, with 11 bases fitting TRBD2. The CDR3 DNA is TGTGCCAGCAGCTCCTGGCTAGCGGGGGGTCGCACCGGGGAGCTGTTTTTT. Residues: CASSSWLAGGRTGELFF.